This T cell receptor (beta chain) was profiled in a study of CD8 T cells in Susac syndrome. Random hexamers primed reverse transcription of about 0.45 to 1 ug RNA. The authors amplified TCR beta CDR3 across 54 Vbeta and 13 Jbeta using immunoSEQ multiplex PCR. MiXCR, run by TCRdb on the immunoSEQ multiplex PCR reads, gives a single entry per CDR3 protein. The sample lists 110,000 or so distinct CDR3 sequences, approximately 94% occurring once. The CDR3 has 16 residues. V lost 0 bases to trimming and J lost 6 bases, with 15 bases between them. Germline-derived CDR1 and CDR2 are MRHNA and SNTAGT. CD8+ and CD4+ T cells circulating in blood were sequenced for TCR beta.

The rearrangement links TRBV6-4 to TRBJ2-1, with D unclear. The specimen sequenced was CD4+ T cells from PBMCs. The TCR comes from a human donor in good health. The CDR3 protein is CASSDSFSARINEQFF. The CDR3 DNA is TGTGCCAGCAGTGACTCGTTTTCAGCGCGTATCAATGAGCAGTTCTTC.